This TCR beta chain was obtained from a study of blood T cell repertoires in COVID-19. Overall study: Acute-phase and convalescent COVID-19 samples originated in the United States, Italy and Spain.

In the authors' workflow: Amplification with reference gene primers provided the estimates of nucleated cell counts. Clones were read by immunoSEQ multiplex PCR, and TCRdb kept only the in-frame ones, dropping some. D and trimming come from the DNA, and the V and J calls and clone size come from that table. The sample has 90,000 to 100,000 clones, 81% seen once. There are 16 residues in the CDR3. Germline values: CDR1 LNHNV, CDR2 YYDKDF (reference sequence). V was shortened by 5 bases and J by 0 bases, with 15 bases between the two germline ends. The sequenced material came from peripheral blood. The V call is TRBV15, the J call TRBJ2-3, with a tentative D call TRBD2 (5 bases). The TCR was taken from a man aged 60 to 69 with acute or convalescent COVID-19. DNA of the CDR3: TGTGCCACCAGCTCCCCCGACTACCTTAGCACAGATACGCAGTATTTT. The encoded protein is CATSSPDYLSTDTQYF.